The clone carrying this T cell receptor beta chain has more than one count but fewer than ten. Antigen: not known. The source of the sample is a study of Graves' ophthalmopathy and Graves' hyperthyroidism. There are 13 residues in the CDR3. Germline V CDR1 and CDR2: SNHLY, FYNNEI. Trimming shortened V by 5 bases and J by 8 bases, and 15 bases separated the two germline ends. Findings and caveats of the study: Stable hyperthyroidism and ophthalmopathy were told apart by a 13-signature model, which achieved roughly 90% sensitivity and approximately 82% specificity.

The authors amplified TCR beta CDR3 regions from RNA transcripts. First-round RT-PCR used HTBI primers; second-round multiplex PCR followed. TCRdb ran MiXCR on the multiplex PCR reads and lists one entry per CDR3 protein. Here the sample spans 600,000 to 950,000 distinct CDR3 sequences, 40% being singletons. The chain links TRBV2 to TRBJ1-1, with D possibly being TRBD1 (6 bases). Sequences were obtained from peripheral blood. The clonotype originates from an adult man with Graves' ophthalmopathy. The CDR3 DNA sequence: TGTGCCAGCAGTTCGTCCCGGGGGGGCGAAGCTTTCTTT. Protein: CASSSSRGGEAFF.